These 28 T cell receptor beta chains originate from one sample sequenced in a study of tissue T cells after allogeneic stem cell transplantation. Some clones are missing from TCRdb's copy, which holds only in-frame ones; the method was immunoSEQ multiplex PCR. Of about 10,000 clones listed, roughly 60% are singletons. Sequenced material: tissue from the jejunum, taken at autopsy. The source of these receptors is a woman aged 18 to 55 with breast cancer.

This sequence joins TRBV11-3 and TRBJ2-2; possibly TRBD2 for D (5 bases). Per the germline V gene, CDR1 is SGHNT and CDR2 is YENEEA. Trimming removed 1 base at V and 9 bases at J, with 9 bases between. This CDR3 is built from 13 residues. As DNA, the CDR3 is TGTGCCAGCAGCTTAGCCGTAGCGCGGGAGCTGTTTTTT. The encoded protein is CASSLAVARELFF.

This clone has more than one count but fewer than ten. The CDR3: CATRGLAGGESLFDDEQFF. The CDR3 coding sequence is TGTGCCACCAGGGGACTAGCGGGAGGTGAGTCCCTCTTTGACGATGAGCAGTTCTTC. This chain links TRBV10-3 with TRBJ2-1; TRBD2 matches 15 bases. Germline V CDR1 and CDR2: ENHRY, SYGVKD. CDR3 size: 19 residues. Trimming cost V 10 bases and J 8 bases; bases outside gene matches: 21.

The table lists this clone with a count of one. The chain links TRBV5-4 to TRBJ1-5; perhaps TRBD1 as D (5 bases). Looked up from germline, CDR1 is SGHNT and CDR2 is YYREEE (reference sequence). Trimming removed 0 bases at V and 2 bases at J, with 6 bases between. The CDR3 runs 14 residues. The CDR3 coding sequence is TGTGCCAGCAGCTTGGGGGGGGGCAATCAGCCCCAGCATTTT. Residues: CASSLGGGNQPQHF.

The chain has TRBV6-6 and TRBJ2-7; a possible D gene is TRBD1 (7 bases). The germline gives CDR1 MNHNY, CDR2 SVGAGI (reference sequence). V was pared by 6 bases and J by 6 bases, with 12 bases between. The CDR3 is 12 residues long. The CDR3 coding sequence is TGTGCCAGCAGGGGGGGACAGCCCGAGCAGTACTTC. Its protein is CASRGGQPEQYF.

This chain links TRBV6-5 with TRBJ1-1; D gene uncertain. Between the trimmed V and J ends, which lost 6 bases and 7 bases, there was a span of 12 bases. CDR1 is MNHEY and CDR2 is SVGAGI in the germline V gene. This CDR3 spans 12 amino acids. The CDR3 sequence: CASRISSYEAFF. The CDR3 DNA is TGTGCCAGCAGAATAAGTTCCTATGAAGCTTTCTTT.

Only one count was recorded for this clone. V and J are TRBV30 and TRBJ1-2, with D possibly matching TRBD1 (6 bases). The germline CDR1 and CDR2 sequences are GTSNPN and SVGIG (reference sequence). CDR3 length: 12 amino acids. The ends were cut back, 5 bases at V and 10 bases at J, with 17 bases in the middle. DNA of the CDR3: TGTGCCTGGGGCGACGGGGGCAGGTACTACACCTTC. It translates to CAWGDGGRYYTF.

This clone counts as large. The chain recombines TRBV1 with TRBJ2-7; TRBD1 was called by the table and not checked on the DNA. TRBV1 is recorded as a pseudogene. This CDR3 has 14 residues. Written as DNA, the CDR3 is TGCACCAGCAGCCAAGATACTCAGGGGAACGAGCAGTACTTC. Amino acids: CTSSQDTQGNEQYF.

The chain uses TRBV11-1 and TRBJ2-1; possible D gene TRBD2, 5 bases. Trimming stripped 3 bases from V and 5 bases from J, with 14 bases between. Looked up from germline, CDR1 is SGHAT and CDR2 is FQDESV (reference sequence). The CDR3 consists of 15 residues. DNA for the CDR3: TGTGCCAGCAGCTTGTATCGGGGTGGAGACAATGAGCAGTTCTTC. This translates into CASSLYRGGDNEQFF.

The chain is built from TRBV9 and TRBJ2-3; TRBD2 is a possible D gene (6 bases). The CDR3 has 13 residues. Germline V gene sequence: CDR1 SGDLS, CDR2 YYNGEE. The V end was cut by 4 bases, the J end by 4 bases, with 10 bases between. This chain's CDR3 is CASSLGGPDTQYF. The CDR3 bases are TGTGCCAGCAGCCTAGGAGGGCCAGATACGCAGTATTTT.

A note on this clone: Germline is not matched at one junction end, which may reflect a read error. The V and J genes are TRBV7-7 and TRBJ2-5; TRBD2 matches 7 bases. The CDR3 loop spans 14 amino acids. CDR1 is SSHAT, CDR2 FNYEAQ, per germline (reference sequence). Here the CDR3 DNA reads TGTGCTAGCAGCTCCCGACTAGCTCAAGAGACCCAGTACTTC. This sequence encodes CASSSRLAQETQYF.

This clone was observed once. An end of the junction does not agree with germline; a read error may underlie this. As DNA, the CDR3 is TGTGCCAGCAGGTCCGACACCGTAGCGACAGGGGGATTC. Protein sequence: CASRSDTVATGGF. The genes are TRBV28 and TRBJ2-7, with 9 bases lining up with TRBD1. This CDR3 has 13 residues. Germline loops: CDR1 MDHEN, CDR2 SYDVKM.

The chain carries TRBV30 and TRBJ1-4; weak D call: TRBD1 (5 bases). V lost 2 bases and J 8 bases, leaving 18 bases between the germline ends. This CDR3 is 15 amino acids long. Germline values: CDR1 GTSNPN, CDR2 SVGIG (reference sequence). The CDR3 here is CAWSPLGDEGEKLFF. The CDR3 DNA is TGTGCCTGGAGTCCTTTAGGGGACGAAGGAGAAAAACTGTTTTTT.

This chain joins TRBV5-4 and TRBJ2-3; 9 bases line up with TRBD2. The V segment lost 2 bases and the J segment 2 bases; nucleotides outside the gene matches: 6. The CDR3 sequence is 16 residues long. Germline V CDR1 and CDR2: SGHNT, YYREEE (reference sequence). As DNA, the CDR3 is TGTGCCAGCAGCTTTCCGGCTAGCGGGATCACAGATACGCAGTATTTT. It yields the protein CASSFPASGITDTQYF. Filled out from reference TRBV5-4 and TRBJ2-3, the complete variable domain reads ETGVTQSPTHLIKTRGQQVTLRCSSQSGHNTVSWYQQALGQGPQFIFQYYREEENGRGNFPPRFSGLQFPNYSSELNVNALELDDSALYLCASSFPASGITDTQYFGPGTRLTVL.

The chain combines TRBV5-6 with TRBJ2-1; D possibly corresponds to TRBD1 (5 bases). CDR3 length equals 13 residues. Germline V gives CDR1 SGHDT, CDR2 YYEEEE. Trimming shortened V by 4 bases and J by 10 bases, and 15 bases separated the two germline ends. The CDR3 loop is CASSEPQGYEQFF. The CDR3 DNA is TGTGCCAGCAGCGAACCGCAGGGATACGAGCAGTTCTTC.

The chain links TRBV28 to TRBJ2-7, with D hard to call. CDR3 size: 14 residues. The V end lost 6 bases, the J end lost 0 bases, and 12 bases lay between the germline ends. Looked up from germline, CDR1 is MDHEN and CDR2 is SYDVKM. The CDR3 DNA follows: TGTGCCAGCAGAATGATCCCCCCCTCCTACGAGCAGTACTTC. Its protein product is CASRMIPPSYEQYF. The full variable domain, rest sourced from reference TRBV28 and TRBJ2-7, is DVKVTQSSRYLVKRTGEKVFLECVQDMDHENMFWYRQDPGLGLRLIYFSYDVKMKEKGDIPEGYSVSREKKERFSLILESASTNQTSMYLCASRMIPPSYEQYFGPGTRLTVT.

This clone was counted between two and nine times. The rearrangement uses TRBV7-2 and TRBJ2-7; unclear D gene. V dropped 8 bases and J dropped 3 bases, with 8 bases sitting between them. The CDR3 is made up of 11 amino acids. The germline CDR1 and CDR2 sequences are SGHTA and FQGNSA. The CDR3 DNA reads as TGTGCCAGCGCCCGAGACTACGAGCAGTACTTC. It is translated as CASARDYEQYF.

The chain is built from TRBV7-3 and TRBJ2-7; 9 nucleotides agree with TRBD2. CDR3 length equals 18 residues. The germline gives CDR1 SGHTA, CDR2 FQGTGA. V was pared by 6 bases and J by 2 bases, with 17 bases of the junction left unmatched. The CDR3 loop reads CASRHTGEEREATYEQYF. The CDR3 DNA is TGTGCCAGCAGGCATACGGGCGAGGAGCGGGAGGCGACCTACGAGCAGTACTTC. Supplemented by reference TRBV7-3 and TRBJ2-7, the full variable domain reads GAGVSQTPSNKVTEKGKYVELRCDPISGHTALYWYRQSLGQGPEFLIYFQGTGAADDSGLPNDRFFAVRPEGSVSTLKIQRTERGDSAVYLCASRHTGEEREATYEQYFGPGTRLTVT.

The V gene is TRBV3-1 (or the pseudogene TRBV3-2), the J gene TRBJ1-1; 8 nucleotides agree with TRBD1. Per the germline V gene, CDR1 is LGHDT and CDR2 is YNNKEL (reference sequence). With 4 bases clipped from V and 1 base from J, the junction kept 5 bases outside the gene matches. This CDR3 contains 15 residues. Here the CDR3 DNA reads TGTGCCAGCAGCCCACCGACAGGGGAGAACACTGAAGCTTTCTTT. It yields the protein CASSPPTGENTEAFF.

This rearrangement joins TRBV5-5 to TRBJ2-2, with D perhaps assigned TRBD1 or TRBD2 (5 bases each). The germline gives CDR1 SGHKS, CDR2 YYEKEE (reference sequence). Between the trimmed V and J ends, which lost 2 bases and 0 bases, there was a span of 8 bases. This CDR3 is 15 amino acids long. The CDR3 spells CASSFEGSNTGELFF. The DNA for the CDR3 is TGTGCCAGCAGCTTCGAGGGGTCGAACACCGGGGAGCTGTTTTTT.

The chain recombines TRBV24-1 with TRBJ2-3; 9 bases line up with TRBD1. V gave up 2 bases and J gave up 3 bases; unmatched junction bases: 11. Germline V gives CDR1 KGHDR, CDR2 SFDVKD. This CDR3 contains 18 residues. The CDR3 region is CATSDWYPGQGKTDTQYF. CDR3 sequence (DNA): TGTGCCACCAGTGATTGGTACCCCGGACAGGGGAAGACAGATACGCAGTATTTT.

The DNA for the CDR3 is TGTGCCAGCAGTTACAGGGGTCAACAGCCCCAGCATTTT. This translates into CASSYRGQQPQHF. The chain joins TRBV7-2 to TRBJ1-5; 7 nucleotides line up with TRBD1. V trimming: 6 bases; J trimming: 7 bases; junction bases outside the gene matches: 6. Germline V gives CDR1 SGHTA, CDR2 FQGNSA. This CDR3 spans 13 amino acids.

This chain joins TRBV5-1 and TRBJ2-1; D is unresolved. Germline values: CDR1 SGHRS, CDR2 YFSETQ. The CDR3 runs to 14 residues. V lost 6 bases to trimming and J lost 6 bases, with 16 bases between them. The CDR3 DNA reads TGCGCCAGCACACCTGAGACGGAACGCAATGAGCAGTTCTTC. Its translation: CASTPETERNEQFF. Combining the CDR3 with reference TRBV5-1 and TRBJ2-1 gives the whole variable domain KAGVTQTPRYLIKTRGQQVTLSCSPISGHRSVSWYQQTPGQGLQFLFEYFSETQRNKGNFPGRFSGRQFSNSRSEMNVSTLELGDSALYLCASTPETERNEQFFGPGTRLTVL.

Within the sample, this clone is medium-sized. This chain links TRBV6-5 with TRBJ1-5, with D possibly being TRBD1 (6 bases). Germline V gene data show CDR1 as MNHEY and CDR2 as SVGAGI. V lost 4 bases, J lost 7 bases, and 20 bases lay in between. The CDR3 consists of 16 residues. Here the CDR3 DNA reads TGTGCCAGCAGTTCCCGCCAGGACAGTACTAACCAGCCCCAGCATTTT. It yields the protein CASSSRQDSTNQPQHF.

J is TRBJ1-2 and V is TRBV6-2 or TRBV6-3; 8 nucleotides match TRBD1. The trim removed 4 bases at V and 4 bases at J, leaving 8 bases unmatched. The CDR3 is 15 amino acids. Germline CDR1 and CDR2: MNHEY and SVGEGT. The CDR3 nucleotides are TGTGCCAGCAGTTGCCGCCGGGACAGGTTCTATGGCTACACCTTC. Its translation: CASSCRRDRFYGYTF.

This rearrangement joins TRBV5-5 to TRBJ2-3; 11 positions match TRBD2. In germline, CDR1 is SGHKS, CDR2 YYEKEE (reference sequence). This CDR3 has 15 residues. V shed 3 bases, J shed 6 bases, and the junction held 6 bases outside the gene matches. CDR3 loop: CASSSSGRFSDTQYF. The CDR3 region has the DNA TGTGCCAGCAGCTCTAGCGGGAGGTTCTCGGATACGCAGTATTTT.

The chain employs TRBV29-1 and TRBJ1-2, with a possible D match to TRBD1 (6 bases). V shed 1 base and J shed 4 bases, with 10 bases lying between them. This CDR3 comprises 13 residues. CDR1 is SQVTM and CDR2 is ANQGSEA in the germline V gene. CDR3 loop: CSVEGGGTYGYTF. CDR3 in DNA: TGCAGCGTTGAAGGAGGGGGGACCTATGGCTACACCTTC.

This clone has only one observation. CDR3 sequence (DNA): TGTGCCAGCAGCCTTATGACAGGGGCTGATGGCTACACCTTC. Translated, it gives CASSLMTGADGYTF. The gene calls are TRBV7-9 and TRBJ1-2, with 8 bases fitting TRBD1. After removal of 5 bases from V and 6 bases from J, the junction contained 8 bases not matched to a gene. This CDR3 spans 14 amino acids. Germline assignment: CDR1 SEHNR and CDR2 FQNEAQ (reference sequence).

By sample fraction, this clone is medium-sized. The rearrangement links TRBV27 to TRBJ1-4; D unresolved. This CDR3 has 14 amino acids. V dropped 3 bases and J dropped 0 bases, with 5 bases sitting between them. The germline CDR1 and CDR2 sequences are MNHEY and SMNVEV (reference sequence). This chain's CDR3 is CASSFLATNEKLFF. CDR3 coding DNA: TGTGCCAGCAGTTTTCTGGCAACTAATGAAAAACTGTTTTTT.